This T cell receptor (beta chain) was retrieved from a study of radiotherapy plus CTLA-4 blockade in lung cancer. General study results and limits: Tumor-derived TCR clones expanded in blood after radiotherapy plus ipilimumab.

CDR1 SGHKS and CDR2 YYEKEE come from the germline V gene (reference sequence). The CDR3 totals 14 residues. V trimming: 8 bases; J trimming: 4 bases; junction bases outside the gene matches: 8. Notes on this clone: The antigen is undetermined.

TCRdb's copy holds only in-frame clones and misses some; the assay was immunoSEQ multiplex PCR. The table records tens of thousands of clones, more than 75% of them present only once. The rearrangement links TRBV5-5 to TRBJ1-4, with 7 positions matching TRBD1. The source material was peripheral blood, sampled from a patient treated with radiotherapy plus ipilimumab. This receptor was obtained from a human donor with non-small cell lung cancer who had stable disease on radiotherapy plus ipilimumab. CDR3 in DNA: TGTGCCAGTTCGAAGGGACAGATTAATGAAAAACTGTTTTTT. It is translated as CASSKGQINEKLFF.